This TCR beta chain appears in the sequencing data of a study of CD8 T cells in Susac syndrome (dated 2019 in TCRdb). For context, the study as a whole: Among the sequenced Susac syndrome patients, about 6 had clinically active disease and eight were in clinical remission. At blood withdrawal, Susac syndrome patients were either therapy-naive, taking corticosteroids (in some cases with IVIg as well), or taking IVIg alone. The study used repertoire sequencing to test whether antigen drove CD8+ T cell activation and differentiation in Susac syndrome. The investigation overall reported the following: In patients with Susac syndrome, the CD4+ T cell repertoire showed no detectable clonal expansion. The study acknowledged that relatively few individuals were included in the TCR sequencing and HLA analysis.

Peripheral blood CD8+ and CD4+ T cells from healthy donors, Susac syndrome patients and multiple sclerosis patients were profiled by high-throughput TCR beta sequencing. The Susac syndrome patients fulfilled recently defined diagnostic criteria for definite or probable disease. Bulk CD8+ and CD4+ T cells were purified magnetically by negative isolation, whereas CD8+ TEMRA cells were enriched by FACS. Blood was collected in EDTA tubes and processed within 24 hours, with PBMCs isolated through density gradient centrifugation. PBMCs intended for TCR sequencing were cryopreserved in liquid nitrogen and were subsequently thawed in a 37 degrees C water bath. Purity of sorted or isolated CD4+, CD8+ and CD8+ TEMRA cells was at least 90%. RNA was extracted with the RNeasy kit and roughly 0.5 to 1 ug was reverse transcribed using random hexamers. TCR beta CDR3 regions were amplified with the immunoSEQ multiplex PCR assay covering 54 Vbeta and 13 Jbeta segments. To correct PCR amplification bias, a synthetic template baseline was used for both primer optimization and computational correction. As for the authors' bioinformatics: Only productive sequences were kept, with reads annotated to V, D and J genes according to IMGT and analyzed in immunoSEQ Analyzer. Clonality was computed as one minus Shannon entropy normalized by log2 of the number of productive unique sequences. For each patient and control, public and private clones were evaluated among the 100 most prevalent clones. Clones were defined as Susac-specific when absent from the healthy and MS cohorts, from 1,000 to 1,100 published viral clones and from other ImmuneACCESS disease sequences. TCRdb handled the public reads itself, with Q25 trimming in fastp and clone calling in MiXCR, and kept productive beta chains. For every CDR3 protein sequence, its rows merge into one entry that carries the most common genes and DNA. What appears here as the V and J calls and clone size reflects TCRdb's work, not the paper's. The sample table contains some 150,000 distinct CDR3 sequences; only one count was recorded for approximately 95% of them. The ten largest clones add up to 0.15% to 0.2% of the sample.

In the case of this clonotype: There is no known antigen for this receptor. Base qualities are missing; no much larger clone stands one base away.

The origin of this receptor is a human donor with Susac syndrome. Sequencing was done on a sample of CD4+ T cells from PBMCs.

The sequenced DNA is TGCAGTGCCCGGGGGACTAGCGGGGTTGAGACCCAGTACTTC. Translation gives CSARGTSGVETQYF. The V gene is TRBV20-1 and the J gene is TRBJ2-5, with TRBD2 identical over 13 junction bases. V is pruned by 6 bases and J by 5 bases, leaving 6 bases of the junction without a gene match. CDR1 and CDR2 (DFQATT, SNEGSKA) derive from the germline V gene (reference sequence). The CDR3 holds 14 amino acids from the cysteine to the phenylalanine. Left in the record is the CDR3 DNA by itself, 42 bases read in frame from the first base.